The present T cell receptor (beta chain) was sequenced within a study of control samples from healthy donors and cancer patients (dated by TCRdb to about 2020). The protocol used for the library was the immunoSEQ multiplex PCR assay. As stored in TCRdb, this immuneACCESS dataset retains in-frame rearrangements with V and J assigned. A fraction of the clones does not appear; measured against another copy, unresolved V genes explain less than half of the discrepancy, and the remainder lacks a known reason. This sample holds about 73,000 clones; 94% were observed only once. The ten largest clones take up 6.2% of the sample. Details on this clone: The antigen it recognizes is unknown. Within one base of it there is no much larger clone, and no base qualities were kept.

Reading from cysteine to phenylalanine, the CDR3 counts 14 amino acids. Only CDR3 DNA remains: 42 bases, in frame from the first base. The junction shows trimming of 4 bases on V and 6 bases on J, and the gene matches do not reach 5 bases of it. According to the germline V gene, CDR1 reads SGDLS and CDR2 reads YYNGEE. This clonotype originated in a woman aged 40 to 49 in good health. The V gene is TRBV9 and the J gene is TRBJ2-1; 9 central nucleotides agree with TRBD1. Sequenced material: blood. The CDR3 region reads CASSPGTGINEQFF. The DNA sequence is as follows: TGTGCCAGCAGCCCCGGGACAGGGATCAATGAGCAGTTCTTC.